These 14 T cell receptor beta chains share one sample of origin, sequenced in a study of cytomegalovirus exposure and HLA in healthy donors (dated by TCRdb to between 2016 and 2019). The library came from the immunoSEQ multiplex PCR assay. For the multiplex PCR, a mixture combining 60 forward primers for TCR Vbeta segments and 13 reverse primers for TCR Jbeta segments was used. TCRdb holds this immuneACCESS table with in-frame rearrangements only. Some clones are missing; in checked studies, unresolved V genes explain under half, and the rest has no known cause. The sample data list 100,000 to 150,000 clones, and 78% of these were observed just once. Of the sample, 1.5% is held by the ten largest clones. Input material: PBMCs. Source of these receptors: a female donor in good health and CMV-seronegative.

This clone was seen a handful of times. V usage is TRBV30 and J usage is TRBJ1-1; 11 positions agree with TRBD1. The CDR3 spans 14 residues. With 4 bases clipped from V and 5 bases from J, the junction kept 6 bases outside the gene matches. The germline gives CDR1 GTSNPN, CDR2 SVGIG (reference sequence). CDR3 DNA sequence: TGTGCCTGGACTGGACAGGGGGCATATACTGAAGCTTTCTTT. This encodes CAWTGQGAYTEAFF.

The chain has TRBV6-5 and TRBJ2-1, with 7 bases lining up with TRBD2. The length of the CDR3 is 13 residues. V gave up 4 bases and J gave up 7 bases; unmatched junction bases: 4. CDR1 MNHEY and CDR2 SVGAGI come from the germline V gene. The CDR3 sequence: CASSLGLRNEQFF. The CDR3 coding sequence is TGTGCCAGCAGTTTGGGACTAAGGAATGAGCAGTTCTTC.

The J gene is TRBJ2-1, the V gene TRBV6-5; 9 bases align to TRBD2. J gave up 4 bases and V 6 bases, and 7 bases lay outside the gene matches. The CDR3 totals 15 residues. Germline CDR1 MNHEY, CDR2 SVGAGI. The CDR3 reads CASSFGTSRYNEQFF. As DNA, the CDR3 is TGTGCCAGCAGCTTCGGGACTAGCCGTTACAATGAGCAGTTCTTC.

The CDR3 protein is CASSQGLAGVYEQYF. CDR3 DNA: TGCGCCAGCAGCCAGGGACTAGCGGGAGTCTACGAGCAGTACTTC. The genes are TRBV4-3 and TRBJ2-7, with TRBD2 matching 14 bases. The J segment lost 3 bases and the V segment lost 3 bases, leaving 1 base of the junction unmatched. This CDR3 is built from 15 residues. Germline CDR1 and CDR2: LGHNA and YSLEER.

The chain has TRBV19 and TRBJ2-7; tentatively, D is TRBD2 (5 bases). V dropped 5 bases and J dropped 4 bases, with 18 bases sitting between them. The CDR3 is made up of 15 amino acids. Germline CDR1 is LNHDA and CDR2 is SQIVND (reference sequence). For the CDR3, the DNA is TGTGCCAGTAGTCCTGGGAACCTAGACTATTACGAGCAGTACTTC. It specifies CASSPGNLDYYEQYF.

The chain employs TRBV28 and TRBJ1-4; D might be TRBD1 (6 bases). CDR1 and CDR2 (germline): MDHEN, SYDVKM. V lost 2 bases and J 4 bases, leaving 14 bases between the germline ends. This CDR3 region has 16 residues. Written as DNA, the CDR3 is TGTGCCAGCAGTTTAGGGGGGGCGGGGGTTAATGAAAAACTGTTTTTT. It encodes CASSLGGAGVNEKLFF.

The genes are TRBV2 and TRBJ2-1; 13 nucleotides agree with TRBD2. J was trimmed by 5 bases and V by 6 bases; bases with no gene match: 7. Germline values: CDR1 SNHLY, CDR2 FYNNEI. This CDR3 comprises 16 residues. The CDR3 nucleotides read TGTGCCAGCAGCGAAAGGGGACTAGCGGGGAACAATGAGCAGTTCTTC. It translates to CASSERGLAGNNEQFF.

The rearrangement uses TRBV4-1 and TRBJ1-6; D unclear. Germline CDR1 reads MGHRA; CDR2 reads YSYEKL. CDR3 length: 16 residues. V gave up 0 bases and J gave up 8 bases, with 14 bases separating them. The DNA of the CDR3 is TGCGCCAGCAGCCAAGATCCCGGAGGGAGGGATTCACCCCTCCACTTT. It translates to CASSQDPGGRDSPLHF.

The V and J genes are TRBV6-1 and TRBJ1-1; no definite D call. V was trimmed by 8 bases and J by 0 bases, leaving 13 bases between them. Germline CDR1 and CDR2: MNHNS and SASEGT. This CDR3 has 14 amino acids. The CDR3 sequence is CASGRDPMNTEAFF. CDR3 sequence (DNA): TGTGCCAGCGGTCGGGATCCAATGAACACTGAAGCTTTCTTT.

The chain employs TRBV27 and TRBJ2-5; 8 bases align to TRBD1. Germline-derived CDR1 and CDR2 are MNHEY and SMNVEV (reference sequence). V lost 4 bases, J lost 4 bases, and 8 bases stayed unmatched. The CDR3 runs 15 residues. For the CDR3, the DNA is TGTGCCAGCAGTTCTCAGGGGGCGCGAGTAGAGACCCAGTACTTC. Translation: CASSSQGARVETQYF.

This clone was counted a single time. The chain joins TRBV28 to TRBJ2-7, with TRBD1 matching 9 bases. The J segment lost 7 bases and the V segment lost 6 bases, leaving 4 bases of the junction unmatched. Germline CDR1 MDHEN, CDR2 SYDVKM. The length of the CDR3 is 12 residues. The CDR3 is CASSTGGREQYF. The CDR3 DNA sequence: TGTGCCAGCAGCACAGGGGGCAGGGAGCAGTACTTC.

The CDR3 spells CASSGTGGNTEAFF. In nucleotides, the CDR3 is TGTGCCAGCAGCGGGACAGGGGGCAACACTGAAGCTTTCTTT. V usage is TRBV9 and J usage is TRBJ1-1; 11 nucleotides line up with TRBD1. The germline gives CDR1 SGDLS, CDR2 YYNGEE. CDR3 length equals 14 residues. Losses at the gene ends were 3 bases for V and 2 bases for J; bases not matched to a gene: 0.

The chain joins TRBV28 to TRBJ1-5, with a weak D call TRBD1 (5 bases). The CDR3 runs to 13 residues. CDR1 and CDR2 (germline): MDHEN, SYDVKM. Between the trimmed V and J ends, which lost 5 bases and 6 bases, there was a span of 11 bases. CDR3: CASSLNRGQPQHF. CDR3 nucleotides: TGTGCCAGCAGTCTAAATAGGGGTCAGCCCCAGCATTTT.

V is TRBV7-2 and J is TRBJ2-1; 9 bases map to TRBD1. The CDR3 consists of 16 residues. Germline lookup yields CDR1 SGHTA and CDR2 FQGNSA. The trim removed 1 base at V and 4 bases at J, leaving 5 bases unmatched. The CDR3 DNA follows: TGTGCCAGCAGCTTAGGAGGGGGACAGGGTTACAATGAGCAGTTCTTC. It yields the protein CASSLGGGQGYNEQFF. The complete variable domain, with remaining parts taken from reference TRBV7-2 and TRBJ2-1, reads GAGVSQSPSNKVTEKGKDVELRCDPISGHTALYWYRQSLGQGLEFLIYFQGNSAPDKSGLPSDRFSAERTGGSVSTLTIQRTQQEDSAVYLCASSLGGGQGYNEQFFGPGTRLTVL.